The following is a T cell receptor (beta chain) sequence with its context. V shed 6 bases and J 4 bases; nucleotides not matched to a gene: 5. This CDR3 has 14 amino acids. Germline V CDR1 and CDR2: DFQATT, SNEGSKA (reference sequence). This entry is derived from a study of T-cell reconstitution after alpha-beta-depleted transplantation in children. Using unique molecular identifiers, the investigators prepared the TCRbeta library. TCRdb redid the calling of the PCR reads with MiXCR, one entry per CDR3 protein. The profile covers approximately 93,000 distinct CDR3 sequences, with roughly 8.4% appearing a single time and about 7% taken by the ten largest.

This specimen consisted of PBMCs from the stem cell graft donor, obtained from the stem cell graft. The genes are TRBV20-1 and TRBJ2-2, with TRBD2 identical over 10 bases. The clonotype originates from a human donor who donated a stem cell graft to a child with congenital amegakaryocytic thrombocytopenia. The CDR3 nucleotides read TGCAGTGCGGGAGCGGGAGGGATCACCGGGGAGCTGTTTTTT. It translates to CSAGAGGITGELFF.